Listed below are T cell receptor beta chains from one sample, sequenced in a study of shared clonotypes between healthy human individuals. Assay used: immunoSEQ multiplex PCR; TCRdb lists only in-frame clones, some missing. The sample consists of about 2.4 million clones, roughly 93% of them appearing once. The sequenced sample was naive CD4+ T cells from PBMCs. Receptors originate from a man aged 18-30 years in good health. Some clones in this sample may be carry-over from other donors' samples. CDR3s include the opening cysteine and the closing phenylalanine or tryptophan. The order of the fields is CDR3 DNA, CDR3 protein, J gene, V gene, clone size, D gene, CDR3 length. A D gene is named only where the DNA matches it firmly. Size is omitted from some rows. Given values are once, few, many or a class for expanded clones.

TGCGCCAGCAGCTCTCGACAGGGGAACGAAAAACTGTTTTTT CASSSRQGNEKLFF TRBJ1-4 TRBV5-1 . TRBD1 14
TGTGCCAGCAGCTTAGGACTAGCGGGAGAAGAGCAGTTCTTC CASSLGLAGEEQFF TRBJ2-1 TRBV11-2 . TRBD2 14
TGTGCCAGCAGCCGGGTGGGGGTAGATACGCAGTATTTT CASSRVGVDTQYF TRBJ2-3 TRBV7-9 . . 13
TGTGCCAGCAGCTCCCGGGACTACTCCTACAATGAGCAGTTCTTC CASSSRDYSYNEQFF TRBJ2-1 TRBV7-9 . TRBD2 15
TGTGCCAGTAGTCCCCGGACTAGCGGGAGCCCCTACGAGCAGTACTTC CASSPRTSGSPYEQYF TRBJ2-7 TRBV19 . TRBD2 16
TGTGCCAGCAGCTTGGACAGTAACACTGAAGCTTTCTTT CASSLDSNTEAFF TRBJ1-1 TRBV5-4 few . 13
TGTGCCAGCAGTTACTCTGGCCGAGACCCCTACGAGCAGTACTTC CASSYSGRDPYEQYF TRBJ2-7 TRBV6-6 . . 15
TGTGCCAGTGGGTTCGGGACTAGCGGCAGAAAACAAGAGACCCAGTACTTC CASGFGTSGRKQETQYF TRBJ2-5 TRBV28 . TRBD2 17
TGTGCCAGCAGTCTGGCAGGGGTTCCTAATGAAAAACTGTTTTTT CASSLAGVPNEKLFF TRBJ1-4 TRBV2 . . 15
TGTGCCAGCAGCTTAGCGCTCAGATACGAGCAGTACTTC CASSLALRYEQYF TRBJ2-7 TRBV7-2 . . 13
TGTGCCAGCAGTTTCCTGGACAGGGGCAATGAAAAACTGTTTTTT CASSFLDRGNEKLFF TRBJ1-4 TRBV28 . TRBD1 15
TGTGCCAGCAGTCGGGACAGGCGAGCTAACTATGGCTACACCTTC CASSRDRRANYGYTF TRBJ1-2 TRBV5-4 . TRBD1 15
TGTGCCGCACGCTTGGGCCCAGCCTACGAGCAGTACTTC CAARLGPAYEQYF TRBJ2-7 TRBV10-3 . . 13
TGTGCCAGCAGTTACCCTCCAAAGAGCTCCTACGAGCAGTACTTC CASSYPPKSSYEQYF TRBJ2-7 TRBV6-6 . . 15
TGTGCCAGCAGCCCCGCCCGGGTACAGGGGGCGAGCACAGATACGCAGTATTTT CASSPARVQGASTDTQYF TRBJ2-3 TRBV12-1 . . 18
TGTGCCAGTAGTGCTGGAAGGGGGCGATTCACTGAAGCTTTCTTT CASSAGRGRFTEAFF TRBJ1-1 TRBV19 . TRBD1 15
TGCGCCAGCAGGGTCACATCCACCGGCAATCAGCCCCAGCATTTT CASRVTSTGNQPQHF TRBJ1-5 TRBV4-1 few . 15
TGTGCCAGTAGCCCGTTCACTGGGGCCTCCGAGAGATACGAGCAGTACTTC CASSPFTGASERYEQYF TRBJ2-7 TRBV19 . . 17
TGTGCCAGCAGTGGAAGGACAGGGGAGGATCAGCCCCAGCATTTT CASSGRTGEDQPQHF TRBJ1-5 TRBV2 . TRBD1 15
TGCAGCGTTGAAGATCTTTTAACAGGAGGGCGGTCCAATGAGCAGTTCTTC CSVEDLLTGGRSNEQFF TRBJ2-1 TRBV29-1 . . 17
TGTGCCAGCAGCTTAGAGAGTAGCGGATTCCAAGAGACCCAGTACTTC CASSLESSGFQETQYF TRBJ2-5 TRBV11-2 . . 16
TGTGCCAGCAGCCAAGTAGGGGACGCCCATGGCTACACCTTC CASSQVGDAHGYTF TRBJ1-2 TRBV4-2 . . 14
TGTGCCAGTAGTACGGACAGTCACAACTATGGCTACACCTTC CASSTDSHNYGYTF TRBJ1-2 TRBV19 . . 14
TGCGCCAGCAGCTTAGCTGGCTTGGGAAGTGGGAATGAGCAGTTCTTC CASSLAGLGSGNEQFF TRBJ2-1 TRBV5-1 . . 16
TGTGCCAGCAGCGCCGGGACAGGCTCCTACGAGCAGTACTTC CASSAGTGSYEQYF TRBJ2-7 TRBV2 . TRBD1 14
TGTGCCAGCAGGACAGGCGGGAGGGGCCATGAGCAGTTCTTC CASRTGGRGHEQFF TRBJ2-1 TRBV6-1 . TRBD2 14
TGTGCCACCAGCAGAGGGACGGCGGGGGACGGAAACACCATATATTTT CATSRGTAGDGNTIYF TRBJ1-3 TRBV15 once . 16
TGTGCCAGCAGCCCAGGACTAGCGGGAGACAGAGTTACGCAGTATTTT CASSPGLAGDRVTQYF TRBJ2-3 TRBV7-9 . TRBD2 16